A selection of T cell receptor beta chains follows, all from one sample in a study of T cell changes during pregnancy in multiple sclerosis. Measured with immunoSEQ multiplex PCR; TCRdb has only the in-frame clones, and not every one. The sample includes about 56,000 clones, 80% to 95% seen only once; the top ten take less than 0.6%. Sequencing used CD4+ T cells from peripheral blood mononuclear cells, obtained in the third trimester of pregnancy. The receptors stem from a female donor with multiple sclerosis, enrolled in a pregnancy study. Both conserved end residues are part of each CDR3. A D gene is named only where the DNA matches it firmly. For some rows the clone size is stated as once, few or many, or as a class when expanded; others skip it.

j_call v_call clone_size cdr3_length d_call cdr3_nt cdr3_aa
TRBJ2-7 TRBV5-6 - 14 TRBD2 TGTGCCAGCAGCTTGGGGATAGCGGGGGAGGAGCAGTACTTC CASSLGIAGEEQYF
TRBJ2-3 TRBV10-3 - 15 - TGTGCCATCAGTGAGTACTTACAGGGTGGCGATACGCAGTATTTT CAISEYLQGGDTQYF
TRBJ2-2 TRBV11-2 - 17 TRBD2 TGTGCCAGCAGCCTCATTCTGTCGGGGGGGAACACCGGGGAGCTGTTTTTT CASSLILSGGNTGELFF
TRBJ1-2 TRBV30 - 14 - TGTGCCTGGAGTGTAATGGGGCTAAGCTATGGCTACACCTTC CAWSVMGLSYGYTF
TRBJ2-3 TRBV6-4 - 14 TRBD2 TGTGCCAGCAGTGCAACAGCGGGGGGAGGTACGCAGTATTTT CASSATAGGGTQYF
TRBJ1-4 TRBV6-5 - 15 TRBD1 TGTGCCACCCGACAGGGCCTTGCAACTAATGAAAAACTGTTTTTT CATRQGLATNEKLFF
TRBJ2-1 TRBV11-2 - 17 TRBD1 TGTGCCAGCAGCTTAGACGTCCGGGACAGGGGCCGCAATGAGCAGTTCTTC CASSLDVRDRGRNEQFF
TRBJ1-4 TRBV6-5 once 13 - TGTGCCAGCAGTGGAGGGACCGCGGAAAAACTGTTTTTT CASSGGTAEKLFF
TRBJ2-3 TRBV27 - 15 TRBD2 TGTGCCAGCAGGGCTGCGGGGGGGCCTGCAGATACGCAGTATTTT CASRAAGGPADTQYF
TRBJ2-3 TRBV6-5 once 14 - TGTGCCAGCAGTGACAGGGAGGTTACAGATACGCAGTATTTT CASSDREVTDTQYF
TRBJ2-5 TRBV5-1 - 15 TRBD2 TGCGCCAGCAGCTCGCGCCCGGGGGGGGAAGAGACCCAGTACTTC CASSSRPGGEETQYF
TRBJ1-1 TRBV7-9 - 18 - TGTGCCAGCAGCTTAGGGTTATGGCCAGGCCCGATGAACACTGAAGCTTTCTTT CASSLGLWPGPMNTEAFF
TRBJ2-2 TRBV4-1 - 16 TRBD1 TGCGCCAGCAGCCAGGGGGGGACAGGGGTGACCGGGGAGCTGTTTTTT CASSQGGTGVTGELFF
TRBJ2-4 TRBV11-2 - 16 - TGTGCCAGCAGCTCTCGGGGAAAATTAGCCAAAAACATTCAGTACTTC CASSSRGKLAKNIQYF
TRBJ1-2 TRBV27 once 15 - TGTGCCAGCCGGGGGAGCGGGCGTGATAACTATGGCTACACCTTC CASRGSGRDNYGYTF
TRBJ2-5 TRBV4-2 - 16 TRBD2 TGTGCCAGCAGCCCCGCCGGGACTAGCGGGGGGGAGACCCAGTACTTC CASSPAGTSGGETQYF
TRBJ1-1 TRBV27 - 14 - TGTGCCAGCAGTTTGGGGCCCATGAACACTGAAGCTTTCTTT CASSLGPMNTEAFF
TRBJ1-5 TRBV7-8 - 15 - TGTGCCAGCAGCCCGCGTTCAAGGGAGGGTCAGCCCCAGCATTTT CASSPRSREGQPQHF
TRBJ2-5 TRBV5-4 - 13 - TGTGCCAGCAGCCCCAGGGTGGTCGGGACCCAGTACTTC CASSPRVVGTQYF
TRBJ2-1 TRBV6-5 - 14 - TGTGCCAGCAGTTTTCGGCTAGCCTACAATGAGCAGTTCTTC CASSFRLAYNEQFF
TRBJ1-2 TRBV30 once 12 - TGTGCCTGGAGTGTCCGTAACTATGGCTACACCTTC CAWSVRNYGYTF
TRBJ2-7 TRBV5-4 - 14 TRBD1 TGTGCCAGCAGCCCCAGGACAGGGGTATTCGAGCAGTACTTC CASSPRTGVFEQYF
TRBJ1-4 TRBV5-1 - 14 - TGCGCCAGCAGCATAGGACAGCCGAATGAAAAACTGTTTTTT CASSIGQPNEKLFF
TRBJ1-5 TRBV27 - 15 - TGTGCCAGCAGCCAGAAGTGGACGGGGAATCAGCCCCAGCATTTT CASSQKWTGNQPQHF
TRBJ2-1 TRBV7-2 - 15 - TGTGCCAGCAGCTTAGCTTCCTCGGTACTAGCTTTGCAGTTCTTC CASSLASSVLALQFF
TRBJ2-1 TRBV4-2 - 15 TRBD1 TGTGCCAGCAGCCATGGGGACAGGGGGACGTATGAGCAGTTCTTC CASSHGDRGTYEQFF
TRBJ1-1 TRBV9 - 17 TRBD1 TGTGCCAGCAGCGTAGATCCCATACAGGGGGTGGACACTGAAGCTTTCTTT CASSVDPIQGVDTEAFF
TRBJ2-2 TRBV4-2 - 16 TRBD1 TGTGCCAGCAGAAGGACCGGGACAGGGGGTACCGGGGAGCTGTTTTTT CASRRTGTGGTGELFF
TRBJ1-2 TRBV2 - 15 TRBD1 TGTGCCAGCAGTCCAGGCAGGGGGCGCGGCCGGGGCTACACCTTC CASSPGRGRGRGYTF
TRBJ2-1 TRBV19 - 16 TRBD2 TGTGCCAGTAGTTTTAGCGGGGGGTCAGGTCGCGATGAGCAGTTCTTC CASSFSGGSGRDEQFF
TRBJ1-6 TRBV2 - 14 TRBD1 TGTGCCAGCAGCCCGGACAGGGCGAATTCACCCCTCCACTTT CASSPDRANSPLHF
TRBJ2-1 TRBV5-1 - 14 TRBD1 TGCGCCAGCAGCTTAGACAGGGACTACAATGAGCAGTTCTTC CASSLDRDYNEQFF
TRBJ1-3 TRBV6-5 - 14 - TGTGCCAGCAGTCAAGGGGTGGCTGGAAACACCATATATTTT CASSQGVAGNTIYF
TRBJ2-6 TRBV7-3 - 18 - TGTGCCAGCAGCCCTCGACAGGCCCAGAGCTCTGGGGCCAACGTCCTGACTTTC CASSPRQAQSSGANVLTF
TRBJ2-5 TRBV6-5 - 16 TRBD2 TGTGCCAGCAGTTACTCCGGGATCCGGGGAGGGGAGACCCAGTACTTC CASSYSGIRGGETQYF
TRBJ1-3 TRBV7-2 once 12 - TGTGCCAGCAGCCCCTGGCAGGGCTCCATATATTTT CASSPWQGSIYF
TRBJ2-1 TRBV28 - 15 TRBD2 TGTGCCAGCAGTCCACTAGCGGGAACCTACAATGAGCAGTTCTTC CASSPLAGTYNEQFF
TRBJ1-3 TRBV4-1 once 15 - TGCGCCAGCAGCCAAATCACAGGCTCTGGAAACACCATATATTTT CASSQITGSGNTIYF
TRBJ1-2 TRBV19 - 12 TRBD1 TGTGCCAGCGGGGACAGGGCCTATGGCTACACCTTC CASGDRAYGYTF
TRBJ2-1 TRBV27 - 15 - TGTGCCAGCAGTTTATCCGGGGGCTCCTACAATGAGCAGTTCTTC CASSLSGGSYNEQFF